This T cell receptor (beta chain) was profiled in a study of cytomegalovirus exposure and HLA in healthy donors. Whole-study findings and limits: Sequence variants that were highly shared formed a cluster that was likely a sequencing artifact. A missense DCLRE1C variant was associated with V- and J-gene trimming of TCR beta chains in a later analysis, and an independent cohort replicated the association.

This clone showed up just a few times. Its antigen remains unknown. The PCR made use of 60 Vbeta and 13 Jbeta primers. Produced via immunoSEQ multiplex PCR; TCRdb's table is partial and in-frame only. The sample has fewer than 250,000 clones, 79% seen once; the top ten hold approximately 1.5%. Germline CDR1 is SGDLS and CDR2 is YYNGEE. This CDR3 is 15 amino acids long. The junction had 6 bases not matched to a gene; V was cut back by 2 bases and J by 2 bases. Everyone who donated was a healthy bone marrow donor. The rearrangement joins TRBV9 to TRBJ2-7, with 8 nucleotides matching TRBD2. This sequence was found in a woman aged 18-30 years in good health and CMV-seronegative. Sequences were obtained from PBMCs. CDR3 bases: TGTGCCAGCAGCGTCGGGGGGGCCGGGACCTACGAGCAGTACTTC. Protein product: CASSVGGAGTYEQYF.